This T cell receptor beta chain was found in a study of cytomegalovirus exposure and HLA in healthy donors. Germline assignment: CDR1 SGHNT and CDR2 YYREEE (reference sequence). There are 14 residues in the CDR3. V lost 0 bases and J 5 bases, leaving 11 bases between the germline ends. This PCR relied on a set of 60 Vbeta primers and 13 Jbeta primers. Some clones are missing from TCRdb's copy, which holds only in-frame ones; the method was immunoSEQ multiplex PCR. The sample shows around 150,000 clones, roughly 80% of them seen only once. The material sequenced was PBMCs. This chain uses TRBV5-4 with TRBJ1-1; TRBD1 is a possible D gene (6 bases). This receptor was taken from a man younger than 35 in good health and CMV-seronegative. The CDR3 DNA reads as TGTGCCAGCAGCTTGGATGGGGGCTGGACTGAAGCTTTCTTT. It encodes CASSLDGGWTEAFF.